The clone carrying this T cell receptor beta chain was seen once. This record comes from a study of blood T cell repertoires in COVID-19. Profiling relied on immunoSEQ multiplex PCR, and the TCRdb table lists in-frame clones only, not all of them. Among over 350,000 clones listed, roughly 87% were seen once. Trimming took off 7 bases at V and 6 bases at J, with 21 bases between the two ends. Germline CDR1 is LNHDA and CDR2 is SQIVND (reference sequence). This CDR3 is built from 16 residues. The chain links TRBV19 to TRBJ2-2, with D perhaps TRBD1 (6 bases). The specimen sequenced was PBMCs or T cells enriched from blood (not recorded which). The sequence was collected from a woman aged 18-29 years with acute COVID-19. The CDR3, as DNA: TGTGCCAGTACCTCCCCTTCCGCAGGGGACGCCGGGGAGCTGTTTTTT. It is translated as CASTSPSAGDAGELFF.